The clone carrying this T cell receptor (beta chain) was seen a few times. Its cognate antigen is unknown. This specimen belongs to a study of CD8 T cells in ankylosing spondylitis. Study-level points and caveats: Seemingly distinctive of ankylosing spondylitis blood was a TCR beta motif formed by eight highly homologous variants. Clones linked to the disease showed a CD8+ phenotype. They occurred at relatively low frequencies in peripheral blood. It was reported that disease-linked clones were significantly enriched in matched ankylosing spondylitis synovial fluid.

It was by quantitative 5'-RACE with molecular barcodes that TCR beta libraries were made. TCRdb ran MiXCR on the 5' RACE reads and lists one entry per CDR3 protein. Of fewer than 450,000 distinct CDR3 sequences in the sample, 15% to 20% were seen once. Sequencing input: blood, either unsorted or a sorted T cell fraction (not recorded which). This clonotype originated in a male donor with ankylosing spondylitis.

Written as DNA, the CDR3 is TGTGCCAGCAGCTCGTCCCGGACAGGGCACTACGAGCAGTACTTC. This sequence encodes CASSSSRTGHYEQYF. This rearrangement joins TRBV13 to TRBJ2-7; 8 positions match TRBD1. Germline V gives CDR1 PRHDT, CDR2 FYEKMQ (reference sequence). V was clipped by 4 bases and J by 3 bases; unmatched bases: 8. The CDR3 is made up of 15 amino acids. The full variable domain, completed using reference TRBV13 and TRBJ2-7, is AAGVIQSPRHLIKEKRETATLKCYPIPRHDTVYWYQQGPGQDPQFLISFYEKMQSDKGSIPDRFSAQQFSDYHSELNMSSLELGDSALYFCASSSSRTGHYEQYFGPGTRLTVT.